The 21 T cell receptor beta chains listed next were all sequenced from one sample in a study of blood T cell repertoires in COVID-19. Using immunoSEQ multiplex PCR, the repertoire was profiled, and TCRdb retains in-frame clones only, with some absent. Seen here are some 200,000 clones, 86% observed once, and the top ten hold 3% to 3.5%. Sequencing was performed on PBMCs or T cells enriched from blood (not recorded which). Receptor source: a woman aged 50 to 60 in a cohort exposed to, infected with or recovered from COVID-19 (not recorded which).

This sequence joins TRBV11-2 and TRBJ2-4, with D tentatively TRBD1 (5 bases). The ends were cut back, 2 bases at V and 8 bases at J, with 16 bases in the middle. The germline CDR1 and CDR2 sequences are SGHAT and FQNNGV. The CDR3 loop spans 15 amino acids. CDR3 in DNA: TGTGCCAGCAGCTTAACCCTGACAGTAGGAGACATTCAGTACTTC. This encodes CASSLTLTVGDIQYF.

Note on this clone: The sample carries other DNA sequences with the same CDR3. This chain uses TRBV3-1 (or the pseudogene TRBV3-2) with TRBJ2-3; the match to TRBD2 covers 8 bases. V dropped 1 base and J dropped 6; count of bases not matched to a gene: 6. From germline, CDR1 is LGHDT and CDR2 YNNKEL (reference sequence). CDR3 length: 15 amino acids. The CDR3 is CASSQVGGARDTQYF. The CDR3 DNA sequence: TGTGCCAGCAGCCAAGTCGGGGGGGCCCGGGATACGCAGTATTTT.

The V and J genes are TRBV5-1 and TRBJ2-3, with D possibly TRBD1 on 6 matching bases. Trimming took 2 bases from V and 1 from J, leaving 8 bases between them. Germline CDR1 reads SGHRS; CDR2 reads YFSETQ. CDR3 length: 14 residues. The CDR3 spells CASSLQGGTDTQYF. The CDR3, as DNA: TGCGCCAGCAGCTTACAGGGAGGCACAGATACGCAGTATTTT.

J is TRBJ2-5 and V is TRBV30; D not resolved. CDR1 is GTSNPN and CDR2 is SVGIG in the germline V gene (reference sequence). Trimming removed 1 base at V and 2 bases at J, with 14 bases between. There are 15 residues in the CDR3. CDR3 nucleotide sequence: TGTGCCTGGAGTGGGCGGCGCCAATTACAAGAGACCCAGTACTTC. Translation: CAWSGRRQLQETQYF.

J is TRBJ2-5 and V is TRBV7-9; D may be TRBD2 (7 bases). Germline CDR1 SEHNR, CDR2 FQNEAQ (reference sequence). The CDR3 is made up of 14 amino acids. V was shortened by 5 bases and J by 5 bases, with 15 bases between the two germline ends. The chain's CDR3 is CASSPGGAFETQYF. CDR3 nucleotide sequence: TGTGCCAGCAGCCCTGGGGGGGCGTTTGAGACCCAGTACTTC.

CDR3 sequence: CSGGFGGATYEQYF. The CDR3 DNA follows: TGCAGCGGGGGTTTCGGGGGTGCGACCTACGAGCAGTACTTC. The chain recombines TRBV29-1 with TRBJ2-7, with D possibly TRBD2 on 6 matching bases. The CDR3 has 14 amino acids. Trimming took off 7 bases at V and 2 bases at J, with 18 bases between the two ends. The V gene's germline CDR1 is SQVTM and CDR2 ANQGSEA.

The chain combines TRBV4-3 with TRBJ2-7; 7 positions match TRBD1. V was clipped by 0 bases and J by 2 bases; unmatched bases: 7. There are 16 residues in the CDR3. Germline CDR1 reads LGHNA; CDR2 reads YSLEER. The CDR3 here is CASSQDSTGEAYEQYF. CDR3 DNA: TGCGCCAGCAGCCAAGATTCCACAGGGGAAGCCTACGAGCAGTACTTC.

CDR3 in DNA: TGCGCCAGCAGCCACGGACAGGGGGCCTACGAGCAGTACTTC. It specifies CASSHGQGAYEQYF. V and J are TRBV5-1 and TRBJ2-7; 10 bases agree with TRBD1. Germline V gives CDR1 SGHRS, CDR2 YFSETQ. Trimming at V came to 4 bases and at J to 2 bases, leaving 3 bases not matched to a gene. The CDR3 contains 14 residues.

This chain links TRBV10-2 with TRBJ2-5; 14 bases agree with TRBD2. V lost 5 bases to trimming and J lost 4 bases; unmatched junction nucleotides: 9. The germline V gene has CDR1 WSHSY and CDR2 SAAADI. The CDR3 extends over 17 amino acids. CDR3 loop: CASSLTSGGALGETQYF. CDR3 nucleotide sequence: TGCGCCAGCAGTTTGACTAGCGGGGGGGCCTTGGGAGAGACCCAGTACTTC.

The rearrangement joins TRBV18 to TRBJ1-3; D possibly corresponds to TRBD1 (5 bases). The germline gives CDR1 KGHSH, CDR2 LQKENI. V gave up 2 bases and J gave up 0 bases, with 14 bases separating them. The CDR3 runs to 17 residues. This CDR3 reads CASSPYRGRFSGNTIYF. CDR3 DNA: TGTGCCAGCTCACCATATCGGGGGAGATTCTCTGGAAACACCATATATTTT.

The chain is built from TRBV28 and TRBJ1-2, with 9 bases aligning to TRBD1. With V trimmed by 6 bases and J by 2 bases, 4 bases remained unmatched. Germline CDR1 MDHEN, CDR2 SYDVKM. This CDR3 is 14 amino acids long. DNA of the CDR3: TGTGCCAGCAGCCGACAGGGGGACAACTATGGCTACACCTTC. This translates into CASSRQGDNYGYTF.

The genes are TRBV6-1 and TRBJ2-7; perhaps TRBD2 as D (5 bases). Germline-derived CDR1 and CDR2 are MNHNS and SASEGT. Trimming removed 0 bases from V and 1 base from J, with 16 bases in between. The CDR3 runs 17 residues. The CDR3: CASSEASPAWRSYEQYF. CDR3 coding DNA: TGTGCCAGCAGTGAAGCCTCACCTGCATGGAGGTCCTACGAGCAGTACTTC.

V gene TRBV30 combines with J gene TRBJ1-2; 7 bases line up with TRBD1. The germline V gene encodes CDR1 GTSNPN and CDR2 SVGIG (reference sequence). J lost 4 bases, V lost 2 bases, and 7 bases had no gene match. CDR3 length: 14 amino acids. The CDR3 nucleotides are TGTGCCTGGAGTAGGTCAGGGGGTACCTATGGCTACACCTTC. Protein: CAWSRSGGTYGYTF.

This chain links TRBV4-3 with TRBJ1-1; perhaps TRBD1 as D (5 bases). This CDR3 is 17 amino acids long. Trimming stripped 1 base from V and 2 bases from J, with 17 bases between. CDR1 and CDR2 from the germline V gene are LGHNA and YSLEER. The CDR3, as DNA: TGCGCCAGCAGCCAAGTGCGGGGCTCAATGAGAAACACTGAAGCTTTCTTT. It encodes CASSQVRGSMRNTEAFF.

The rearrangement uses TRBV24-1 and TRBJ2-1, with D possibly TRBD1 on 8 matching bases. This CDR3 region has 15 residues. CDR1 is KGHDR and CDR2 is SFDVKD in the germline V gene. V gave up 7 bases and J gave up 2 bases, with 14 bases separating them. CDR3 residues: CATRGGTGTYNEQFF. The CDR3 bases are TGTGCCACCAGGGGGGGGACAGGTACCTACAATGAGCAGTTCTTC.

This chain connects TRBV5-4 to TRBJ2-7; TRBD1 matches at 9 bases. V trimming: 4 bases; J trimming: 6 bases; junction bases outside the gene matches: 5. Per the germline V gene, CDR1 is SGHNT and CDR2 is YYREEE (reference sequence). This CDR3 has 13 amino acids. The CDR3 DNA reads TGTGCCAGCAGCCGACCGGACAGGGGCGAGCAGTACTTC. Translation: CASSRPDRGEQYF.

This clone was seen just once. The chain is built from TRBV7-9 and TRBJ1-5; 7 bases align to TRBD1. This CDR3 region has 13 residues. Per germline, CDR1 SEHNR and CDR2 FQNEAQ (reference sequence). V shed 5 bases and J 7 bases; nucleotides not matched to a gene: 5. CDR3 amino acids: CASSKSGGQPQHF. CDR3 DNA: TGTGCCAGCAGCAAGTCAGGGGGACAGCCCCAGCATTTT.

The chain joins TRBV15 to TRBJ1-4; 10 bases fit TRBD1. Trimming removed 7 bases from V and 0 bases from J; junction bases left unmatched: 11. CDR1 LNHNV and CDR2 YYDKDF come from the germline V gene (reference sequence). This CDR3 has 18 amino acids. CDR3: CATNPGQGRPATNEKLFF. Here the CDR3 DNA reads TGTGCCACCAACCCGGGACAGGGGCGTCCTGCAACTAATGAAAAACTGTTTTTT.

The chain is built from TRBV28 and TRBJ1-4; D unresolved. Germline CDR1 is MDHEN and CDR2 is SYDVKM. The CDR3 sequence is 13 residues long. The ends were cut back, 6 bases at V and 8 bases at J, with 13 bases in the middle. This chain's CDR3 is CASSRTVGEKLFF. The CDR3 DNA sequence: TGTGCCAGCAGCCGCACGGTCGGGGAAAAACTGTTTTTT.

V gene TRBV9 combines with J gene TRBJ2-3; maybe TRBD2 (5 bases). With 0 bases removed from V and 1 base from J, the gap between germline ends came to 12 bases. This CDR3 has 16 amino acids. CDR1 and CDR2 (germline): SGDLS, YYNGEE. CDR3 in DNA: TGTGCCAGCAGCGTAGCTGGCAGGCGGGGCACAGATACGCAGTATTTT. This codes for CASSVAGRRGTDTQYF. Filled out from reference TRBV9 and TRBJ2-3, the complete variable domain reads DSGVTQTPKHLITATGQRVTLRCSPRSGDLSVYWYQQSLDQGLQFLIQYYNGEERAKGNILERFSAQQFPDLHSELNLSSLELGDSALYFCASSVAGRRGTDTQYFGPGTRLTVL.

The rearrangement uses TRBV11-2 and TRBJ1-5, with D unresolved. The CDR3 sequence is 15 residues long. Germline CDR1 and CDR2: SGHAT and FQNNGV. The germline V and J ends were trimmed by 2 bases and 4 bases, with 12 bases remaining between them. CDR3 nucleotide sequence: TGTGCCAGCAGCTTATCCGGGAAAACTAATCAGCCCCAGCATTTT. This sequence encodes CASSLSGKTNQPQHF.